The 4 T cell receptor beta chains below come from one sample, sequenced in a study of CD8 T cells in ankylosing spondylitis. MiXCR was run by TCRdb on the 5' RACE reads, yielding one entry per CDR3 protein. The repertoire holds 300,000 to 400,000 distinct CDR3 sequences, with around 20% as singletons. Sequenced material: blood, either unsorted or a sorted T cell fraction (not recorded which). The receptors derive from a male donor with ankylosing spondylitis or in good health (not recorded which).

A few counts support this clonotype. The CDR3 spells CASSEGGVGYNEQFF. The CDR3, as DNA: TGTGCCAGCAGTGAAGGCGGGGTGGGGTACAATGAGCAGTTCTTC. The chain links TRBV25-1 to TRBJ2-1; maybe TRBD2 (6 bases). The germline V gene has CDR1 MGHDK and CDR2 SYGVNS. This CDR3 region has 15 residues. Trimming left V 2 bases short and J 4 bases short, with 12 bases between.

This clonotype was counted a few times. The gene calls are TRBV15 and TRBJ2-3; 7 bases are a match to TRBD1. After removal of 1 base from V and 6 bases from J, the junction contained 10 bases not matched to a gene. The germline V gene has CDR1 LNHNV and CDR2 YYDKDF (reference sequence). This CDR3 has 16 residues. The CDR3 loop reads CATSRVGGRDTDTQYF. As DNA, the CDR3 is TGTGCCACCAGCAGAGTAGGGGGCAGGGACACGGATACGCAGTATTTT.

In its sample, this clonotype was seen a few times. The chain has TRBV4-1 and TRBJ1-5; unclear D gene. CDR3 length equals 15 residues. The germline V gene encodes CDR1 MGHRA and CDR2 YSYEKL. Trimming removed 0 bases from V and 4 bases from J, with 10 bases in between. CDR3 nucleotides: TGCGCCAGCAGCCAAGATAGGTGGGAGAATCAGCCCCAGCATTTT. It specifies CASSQDRWENQPQHF.

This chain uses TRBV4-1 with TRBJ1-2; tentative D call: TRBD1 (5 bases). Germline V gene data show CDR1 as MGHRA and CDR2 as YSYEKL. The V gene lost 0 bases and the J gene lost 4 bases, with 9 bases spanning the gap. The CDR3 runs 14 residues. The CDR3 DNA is TGCGCCAGCAGCCAAGATGGGGGTACCTATGGCTACACCTTC. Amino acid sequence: CASSQDGGTYGYTF.